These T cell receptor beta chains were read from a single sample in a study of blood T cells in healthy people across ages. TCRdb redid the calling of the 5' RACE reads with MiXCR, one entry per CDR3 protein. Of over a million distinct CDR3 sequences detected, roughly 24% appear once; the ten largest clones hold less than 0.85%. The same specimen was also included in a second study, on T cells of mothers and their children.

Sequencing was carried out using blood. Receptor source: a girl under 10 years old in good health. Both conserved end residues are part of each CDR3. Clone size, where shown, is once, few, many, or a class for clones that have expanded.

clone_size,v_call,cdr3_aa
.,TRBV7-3,CASSPSGDYSYNEQFF
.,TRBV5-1,CASSLSETHLDF
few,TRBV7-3,CASSDGAEQYF
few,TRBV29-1,CSVKGMNTEAFF
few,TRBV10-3,CAIAGGQYEQYF
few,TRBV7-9,CASSSPFQNEQFF
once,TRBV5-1,CASSLVPAQGYTF
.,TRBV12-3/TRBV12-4,CASSLSQGRGYTF
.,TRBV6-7,CASSLDLKQGPLF
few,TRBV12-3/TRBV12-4,CASSFLSGVGGKLFF
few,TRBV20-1,CSARTVGGEQYF
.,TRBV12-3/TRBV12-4,CASSSQGFKNIQYF
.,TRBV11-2,CASSLVRENTEAFF
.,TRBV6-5,CATLKETQYF
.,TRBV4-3,CVSSQDVGVDEKLFF
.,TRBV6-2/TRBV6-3,CASRPHLENTEAFF
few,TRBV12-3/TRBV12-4,CASRDAGGGETQYF